This T cell receptor (beta chain) comes out of a study of blood T cell repertoires in COVID-19. In the study's own analysis: Quantification of nucleated cells was approximated via reference gene primer amplification. Generated by immunoSEQ multiplex PCR, the TCRdb table keeps only in-frame clones and is missing some. Clonal size and the V and J genes are those of that table, whereas D and trimming came from the DNA. The repertoire holds some 59,000 clones, with 81% as singletons. CDR1 and CDR2 (germline): SGHTA, FQGNSA. The J segment lost 5 bases and the V segment lost 5 bases, leaving 11 bases of the junction unmatched. The CDR3 length is 15 residues. A few counts support this clone.

This receptor was obtained from a woman aged 55-69 years with acute or convalescent COVID-19. The material sequenced was peripheral blood. The chain combines TRBV7-2 with TRBJ1-2; 7 nucleotides match TRBD1. CDR3 sequence reads: CASSPGGAQGYGYTF. For the CDR3, the DNA is TGTGCCAGCAGCCCGGGGGGGGCACAGGGGTATGGCTACACCTTC. Filled out from reference TRBV7-2 and TRBJ1-2, the complete variable domain reads GAGVSQSPSNKVTEKGKDVELRCDPISGHTALYWYRQSLGQGLEFLIYFQGNSAPDKSGLPSDRFSAERTGGSVSTLTIQRTQQEDSAVYLCASSPGGAQGYGYTFGSGTRLTVV.